A single sample is the source of the 9 T cell receptor beta chains below, sequenced in a study of T cell changes during pregnancy in multiple sclerosis. Clones were read by immunoSEQ multiplex PCR, and TCRdb kept only the in-frame ones, dropping some. The data show some 30,000 clones, 70% to 90% seen once. Sample: CD8+ T cells from peripheral blood mononuclear cells, taken before pregnancy. The receptors come from a female donor with multiple sclerosis, enrolled in a pregnancy study.

The V and J genes are TRBV30 and TRBJ1-5; TRBD1 agrees at 11 bases. CDR1 and CDR2 (germline): GTSNPN, SVGIG (reference sequence). The CDR3 sequence is 16 residues long. The J segment lost 5 bases and the V segment lost 0 bases, leaving 6 bases of the junction unmatched. This CDR3 reads CAWSVLGQGADQPQHF. CDR3 bases: TGTGCCTGGAGTGTACTCGGACAGGGGGCTGATCAGCCCCAGCATTTT.

The J gene is TRBJ1-2, the V gene TRBV13; D is unresolved. CDR1 and CDR2 from the germline V gene are PRHDT and FYEKMQ (reference sequence). The CDR3 has 13 residues. V lost 3 bases to trimming and J lost 3 bases, with 8 bases between them. For the CDR3, the DNA is TGTGCCAGCAGCTTGGGCAGACACTATGGCTACACCTTC. Its protein product is CASSLGRHYGYTF.

The genes are TRBV6-5 and TRBJ2-1; 12 nucleotides line up with TRBD2. Per the germline V gene, CDR1 is MNHEY and CDR2 is SVGAGI. After removal of 5 bases from V and 4 bases from J, the junction contained 0 bases not matched to a gene. This CDR3 comprises 14 residues. The CDR3 region is CASSLAGGYNEQFF. The CDR3 DNA reads as TGTGCCAGCAGTCTAGCGGGGGGGTACAATGAGCAGTTCTTC.

The J gene is TRBJ1-1, the V gene TRBV28; D unresolved. The CDR3 extends over 13 amino acids. The V end lost 1 base, the J end lost 3 bases, and 6 bases lay between the germline ends. Germline V gives CDR1 MDHEN, CDR2 SYDVKM. DNA of the CDR3: TGTGCCAGCAGTTTATCGGAGGACACTGAAGCTTTCTTT. This translates into CASSLSEDTEAFF.

The chain carries TRBV10-2 and TRBJ2-2; D gene ambiguous. This CDR3 is 13 amino acids long. V lost 3 bases, J lost 1 base, and 3 bases lay in between. The germline V gene has CDR1 WSHSY and CDR2 SAAADI. CDR3 in amino acids: CASSDRNTGELFF. The CDR3 nucleotides are TGCGCCAGCAGTGACAGGAACACCGGGGAGCTGTTTTTT.

V usage is TRBV29-1 and J usage is TRBJ1-2; no firm D call. The CDR3 loop spans 13 amino acids. Germline V gene data show CDR1 as SQVTM and CDR2 as ANQGSEA. Trimming took off 4 bases at V and 0 bases at J, with 9 bases between the two ends. CDR3 DNA: TGCAGCGTTGTGGCAGATCCTAACTATGGCTACACCTTC. Encoded protein: CSVVADPNYGYTF.

The V call is TRBV4-1, the J call TRBJ1-2; D may be TRBD1 (6 bases). CDR3 size: 15 residues. CDR1 is MGHRA and CDR2 is YSYEKL in the germline V gene. Between the trimmed V and J ends, which lost 2 bases and 3 bases, there was a span of 13 bases. This CDR3 reads CASSQPRQAYYGYTF. The CDR3 DNA reads as TGCGCCAGCAGCCAACCTAGACAGGCCTACTATGGCTACACCTTC.

To note about this clone: The final CDR3 position lacks the conserved phenylalanine or tryptophan, pointing to a likely read error. Because the CDR3's place on the DNA is in doubt, the DNA is left out and the CDR3 is given as listed by TCRdb. The chain uses TRBV6-6 and TRBJ2-7; the table assigns TRBD2, which was not confirmed against the DNA. The germline V gene encodes CDR1 MNHNY and CDR2 SVGAGI (reference sequence). The CDR3 length equals 12 residues, ends included. CDR3 sequence: CASSYEGHGPFL.

This clone appeared a single time. This chain connects TRBV6-5 to TRBJ2-2; 10 bases align to TRBD2. V was pared by 0 bases and J by 8 bases, with 0 bases of the junction left unmatched. From germline, CDR1 is MNHEY and CDR2 SVGAGI. The CDR3 runs to 14 residues. CDR3 sequence reads: CASSYSTSGGELFF. DNA of the CDR3: TGTGCCAGCAGTTACTCGACTAGCGGGGGGGAGCTGTTTTTT.